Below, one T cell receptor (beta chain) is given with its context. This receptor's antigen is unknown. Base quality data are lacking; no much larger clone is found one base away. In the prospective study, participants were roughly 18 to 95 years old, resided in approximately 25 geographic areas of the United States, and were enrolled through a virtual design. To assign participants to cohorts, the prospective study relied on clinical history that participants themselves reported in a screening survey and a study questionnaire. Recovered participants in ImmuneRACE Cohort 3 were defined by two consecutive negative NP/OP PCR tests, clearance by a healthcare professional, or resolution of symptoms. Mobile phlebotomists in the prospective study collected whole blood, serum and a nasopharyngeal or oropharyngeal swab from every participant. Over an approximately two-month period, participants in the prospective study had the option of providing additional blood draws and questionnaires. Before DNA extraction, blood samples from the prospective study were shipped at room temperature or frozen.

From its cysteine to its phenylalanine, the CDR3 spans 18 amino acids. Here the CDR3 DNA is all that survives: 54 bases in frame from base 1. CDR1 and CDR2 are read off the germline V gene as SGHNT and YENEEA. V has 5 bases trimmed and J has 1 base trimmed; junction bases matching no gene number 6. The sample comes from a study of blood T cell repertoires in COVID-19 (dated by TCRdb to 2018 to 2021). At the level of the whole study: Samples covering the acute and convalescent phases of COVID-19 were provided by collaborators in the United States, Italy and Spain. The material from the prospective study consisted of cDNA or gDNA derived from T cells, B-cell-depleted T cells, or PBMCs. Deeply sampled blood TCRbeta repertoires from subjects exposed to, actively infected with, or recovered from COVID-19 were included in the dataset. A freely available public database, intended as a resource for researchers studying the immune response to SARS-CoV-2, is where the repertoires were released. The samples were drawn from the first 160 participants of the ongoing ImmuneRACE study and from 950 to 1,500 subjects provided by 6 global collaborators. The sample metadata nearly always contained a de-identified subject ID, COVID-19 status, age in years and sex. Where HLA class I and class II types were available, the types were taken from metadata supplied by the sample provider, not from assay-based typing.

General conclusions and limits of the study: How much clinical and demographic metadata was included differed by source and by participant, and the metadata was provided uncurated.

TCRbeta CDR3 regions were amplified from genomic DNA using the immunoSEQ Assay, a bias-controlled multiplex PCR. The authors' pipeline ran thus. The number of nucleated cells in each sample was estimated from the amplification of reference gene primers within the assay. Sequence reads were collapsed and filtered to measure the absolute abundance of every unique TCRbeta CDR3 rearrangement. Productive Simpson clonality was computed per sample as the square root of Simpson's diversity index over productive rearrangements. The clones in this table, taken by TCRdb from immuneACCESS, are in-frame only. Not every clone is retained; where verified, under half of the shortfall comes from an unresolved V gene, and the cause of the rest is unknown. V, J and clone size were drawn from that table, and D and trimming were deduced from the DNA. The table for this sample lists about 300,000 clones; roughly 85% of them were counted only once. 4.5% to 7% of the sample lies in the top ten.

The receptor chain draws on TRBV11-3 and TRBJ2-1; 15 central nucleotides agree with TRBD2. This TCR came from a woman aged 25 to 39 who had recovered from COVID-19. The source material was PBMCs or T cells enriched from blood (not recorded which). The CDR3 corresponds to CASSAGLAGGPSYNEQFF. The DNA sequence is TGTGCCAGCAGCGCGGGACTAGCGGGGGGTCCTTCCTACAATGAGCAGTTCTTC.